Below are 22 T cell receptor beta chains sequenced from a single sample in a study of cytomegalovirus exposure and HLA in healthy donors. Primers: 60 Vbeta forward and 13 Jbeta reverse. Sequenced by immunoSEQ multiplex PCR; TCRdb stores in-frame clones only, minus some. The data contain roughly 160,000 clones, roughly 80% of them singletons. Sequences were obtained from PBMCs. All receptors come from a man over 45 in good health and CMV-seropositive.

The chain employs TRBV15 and TRBJ1-5; weak D call: TRBD1 (6 bases). V lost 0 bases and J lost 6, with 12 bases in between. This CDR3 comprises 15 residues. CDR1 is LNHNV, CDR2 YYDKDF, per germline (reference sequence). The CDR3 nucleotides read TGTGCCACCAGCAGAGACCCCAGGGGAACTCAGCCCCAGCATTTT. Its translation is CATSRDPRGTQPQHF.

The rearrangement joins TRBV10-1 to TRBJ2-7; 8 bases match TRBD1. With 1 base clipped from V and 2 bases from J, the junction kept 4 bases outside the gene matches. This CDR3 spans 15 amino acids. CDR1 is WNHNN, CDR2 SYGVQD, per germline (reference sequence). This CDR3 is CASSEFRDRTYEQYF. The CDR3 DNA reads as TGCGCCAGCAGTGAGTTTCGGGACAGGACCTACGAGCAGTACTTC.

This clone has more than one count but fewer than ten. The rearrangement links TRBV30 to TRBJ2-2; 13 bases agree with TRBD2. Germline values: CDR1 GTSNPN, CDR2 SVGIG (reference sequence). The trim removed 1 base at V and 2 bases at J, leaving 10 bases unmatched. The CDR3 has 19 amino acids. The CDR3 region has the DNA TGTGCCTGGAGTGGCCGACTAGCGGGGGGATTCATTAACACCGGGGAGCTGTTTTTT. This translates into CAWSGRLAGGFINTGELFF. The variable domain in full, completed from reference TRBV30 and TRBJ2-2, reads SQTIHQWPATLVQPVGSPLSLECTVEGTSNPNLYWYRQAAGRGLQLLFYSVGIGQISSEVPQNLSASRPQDRQFILSSKKLLLSDSGFYLCAWSGRLAGGFINTGELFFGEGSRLTVL.

This clone was counted between two and nine times. This chain links TRBV5-4 with TRBJ1-5, with D maybe TRBD1 (6 bases). Germline V gene sequence: CDR1 SGHNT, CDR2 YYREEE (reference sequence). V lost 0 bases and J lost 5, with 9 bases in between. This CDR3 comprises 14 residues. This CDR3 reads CASSLDAGDQPQHF. CDR3 DNA sequence: TGTGCCAGCAGCTTGGATGCAGGGGATCAGCCCCAGCATTTT.

The rearrangement uses TRBV7-9 and TRBJ1-3; no clear D. The CDR3 loop spans 14 amino acids. Germline V gene data show CDR1 as SEHNR and CDR2 as FQNEAQ (reference sequence). V was clipped by 4 bases and J by 2 bases, with 9 bases between them. The CDR3 DNA follows: TGTGCCAGCAGCTCCAGATTCACTGGAAACACCATATATTTT. Its translation: CASSSRFTGNTIYF.

This CDR3 reads CASSLARTSATYNEQFF. The CDR3 bases are TGTGCCAGCAGCTTAGCCCGGACTAGCGCGACCTACAATGAGCAGTTCTTC. J is TRBJ2-1 and V is TRBV11-3, with 9 bases identical to TRBD2. V lost 1 base, J lost 2 bases, and 6 bases stayed unmatched. Germline assignment: CDR1 SGHNT and CDR2 YENEEA. The CDR3 spans 17 residues. Combining the CDR3 with reference TRBV11-3 and TRBJ2-1 gives the whole variable domain EAGVVQSPRYKIIEKKQPVAFWCNPISGHNTLYWYLQNLGQGPELLIRYENEEAVDDSQLPKDRFSAERLKGVDSTLKIQPAELGDSAVYLCASSLARTSATYNEQFFGPGTRLTVL.

The rearrangement uses TRBV4-3 and TRBJ2-5; a weak D match, TRBD1 (7 bases). This CDR3 has 16 amino acids. Per the germline V gene, CDR1 is LGHNA and CDR2 is YSLEER. V was shortened by 0 bases and J by 4 bases, with 15 bases between the two germline ends. Here the CDR3 DNA reads TGCGCCAGCAGCCAAGAATGGCAGGGGGGCAGAGAGACCCAGTACTTC. This translates into CASSQEWQGGRETQYF.

The chain joins TRBV19 to TRBJ2-7; 9 nucleotides line up with TRBD1. V dropped 7 bases and J dropped 5; count of bases not matched to a gene: 9. CDR1 is LNHDA and CDR2 is SQIVND in the germline V gene (reference sequence). CDR3 length: 14 amino acids. The CDR3 nucleotides read TGTGCCAGTAACCAACCGGGACAGGGAAACGAGCAGTACTTC. The encoded protein is CASNQPGQGNEQYF.

The chain uses TRBV18 and TRBJ1-1, with a weak D call TRBD1 (5 bases). Trimming left V 3 bases short and J 2 bases short, with 13 bases between. The germline gives CDR1 KGHSH, CDR2 LQKENI. The CDR3 totals 15 residues. The CDR3 protein is CASSPPHRSNTEAFF. In DNA, the CDR3 is TGTGCCAGCTCACCTCCACACAGGTCCAACACTGAAGCTTTCTTT.

V is TRBV5-5 and J is TRBJ1-2, with TRBD1 matching 8 bases. V lost 4 bases to trimming and J lost 2 bases; unmatched junction nucleotides: 4. This CDR3 has 14 amino acids. From germline, CDR1 is SGHKS and CDR2 YYEKEE (reference sequence). The CDR3 spells CASSPRTGNYGYTF. CDR3 DNA: TGTGCCAGCAGCCCCCGGACAGGGAACTATGGCTACACCTTC.

The chain uses TRBV7-9 and TRBJ1-1, with TRBD1 identical over 7 bases. CDR1 SEHNR and CDR2 FQNEAQ come from the germline V gene (reference sequence). The CDR3 is 16 amino acids. V shed 5 bases, J shed 2 bases, and the junction held 11 bases outside the gene matches. CDR3 in DNA: TGTGCCAGCAGCGTGCGGGGACAGTTGAAAAACACTGAAGCTTTCTTT. Residues: CASSVRGQLKNTEAFF.

The chain joins TRBV15 to TRBJ2-7, with 9 bases fitting TRBD1. Germline V gives CDR1 LNHNV, CDR2 YYDKDF (reference sequence). V dropped 1 base and J dropped 3; count of bases not matched to a gene: 7. The CDR3 sequence is 16 residues long. The CDR3 protein is CATSRGRGQGFYEQYF. The CDR3 DNA is TGTGCCACCAGCAGAGGGAGGGGACAGGGTTTCTACGAGCAGTACTTC.

The chain uses TRBV11-2 and TRBJ2-7; tentative D call: TRBD1 (5 bases). The length of the CDR3 is 14 residues. CDR1 and CDR2 (germline): SGHAT, FQNNGV. Trimming took 5 bases from V and 2 from J, leaving 13 bases between them. In DNA form, the CDR3 reads TGTGCCAGCAGCCAGACGACAGTTACCTACGAGCAGTACTTC. Amino acids: CASSQTTVTYEQYF.

The chain combines TRBV4-1 with TRBJ2-7; the match to TRBD2 covers 8 bases. CDR3 length: 17 amino acids. Per the germline V gene, CDR1 is MGHRA and CDR2 is YSYEKL. V was clipped by 4 bases and J by 3 bases; unmatched bases: 14. As DNA, the CDR3 is TGCGCCAGCAGCCCGGGGGTATTAGCGGGGAAGTTCTACGAGCAGTACTTC. It specifies CASSPGVLAGKFYEQYF.

This chain joins TRBV19 and TRBJ2-7; possible D gene TRBD1, 7 bases. The V and J ends lost 2 bases and 6 bases respectively, with 11 bases between them. Germline V CDR1 and CDR2: LNHDA, SQIVND (reference sequence). This CDR3 has 13 amino acids. The CDR3 here is CASSIYRGGEQYF. Here the CDR3 DNA reads TGTGCCAGTAGTATATACAGGGGAGGCGAGCAGTACTTC.

The chain carries TRBV5-1 and TRBJ1-2, with 7 bases that match TRBD1. CDR1 and CDR2 from the germline V gene are SGHRS and YFSETQ. The CDR3 consists of 15 residues. Trimming at V came to 0 bases and at J to 8 bases, leaving 10 bases not matched to a gene. In DNA form, the CDR3 reads TGCGCCAGCAGCTTGGCTTTATCGACAGGGACCGGCTACACCTTC. It specifies CASSLALSTGTGYTF.

The gene calls are TRBV18 and TRBJ2-3, with 10 bases that match TRBD2. This CDR3 region has 15 residues. Germline V gives CDR1 KGHSH, CDR2 LQKENI. The junction had 4 bases not matched to a gene; V was cut back by 2 bases and J by 5 bases. The CDR3 sequence is CASSPSSGGLDTQYF. The DNA for the CDR3 is TGTGCCAGCTCACCATCTAGCGGGGGTCTAGATACGCAGTATTTT.

This chain connects TRBV5-8 to TRBJ1-4, with D uncertain. Germline V gene sequence: CDR1 SGHTS, CDR2 YDEGEE. V gave up 0 bases and J gave up 8 bases, with 23 bases separating them. This CDR3 is built from 18 residues. Here the CDR3 reads CASSLASSTDWSEEKLFF. DNA for the CDR3: TGTGCCAGCAGCTTGGCCTCGTCTACAGATTGGTCCGAAGAAAAACTGTTTTTT.

The CDR3 here is CASSPASGTGFGEAFF. In DNA, the CDR3 is TGTGCCAGCAGCCCCGCCTCCGGGACAGGGTTCGGTGAAGCTTTCTTT. The chain links TRBV7-3 to TRBJ1-1; the match to TRBD1 covers 9 bases. The CDR3 sequence is 16 residues long. V shed 5 bases and J 7 bases; nucleotides not matched to a gene: 14. In germline, CDR1 is SGHTA, CDR2 FQGTGA.

This clone was seen a few times. The chain has TRBV6-1 and TRBJ1-5, with D maybe TRBD1 (6 bases). In germline, CDR1 is MNHNS, CDR2 SASEGT. V gave up 6 bases and J gave up 1 base, with 13 bases separating them. The CDR3 has 15 residues. In DNA form, the CDR3 reads TGTGCCAGCAGGAAGGACAGTACCAGCAATCAGCCCCAGCATTTT. Translation gives CASRKDSTSNQPQHF.

The chain joins TRBV10-2 to TRBJ2-1, with 12 bases fitting TRBD2. V was pared by 7 bases and J by 8 bases, with 6 bases of the junction left unmatched. The CDR3 is 14 amino acids. The germline CDR1 and CDR2 sequences are WSHSY and SAAADI. The CDR3, as DNA: TGCGCCAGCATTACTAGCGGGGGGCACTATGAGCAGTTCTTC. This sequence encodes CASITSGGHYEQFF.

The chain couples TRBV5-1 to TRBJ2-1, with 7 bases fitting TRBD1. CDR1 and CDR2 from the germline V gene are SGHRS and YFSETQ. CDR3 length equals 15 residues. V was pared by 0 bases and J by 6 bases, with 6 bases of the junction left unmatched. The CDR3 DNA reads as TGCGCCAGCAGCTTGGTACAGGGGTCGTTCAATGAGCAGTTCTTC. Translation: CASSLVQGSFNEQFF.